This T cell receptor beta chain was observed in a study of technical replicates of blood from several donors. Trimming took 7 bases from V and 5 from J; bases not matched to a gene: 3. The CDR3 runs 12 residues. From germline, CDR1 is SGHRS and CDR2 YFSETQ. Assay used: immunoSEQ multiplex PCR; TCRdb lists only in-frame clones, some missing. The top ten hold over 2.5% of the sample, which has tens of thousands of clones, approximately 94% seen once. The sample comprised PBMCs. This chain joins TRBV5-1 and TRBJ2-3; 8 nucleotides agree with TRBD2. This TCR was recovered from a human donor in good health. Some clones in this sample may be carry-over from other donors' samples. The CDR3 reads CASGTSRDTQYF. In DNA form, the CDR3 reads TGCGCCAGCGGGACTAGTCGAGATACGCAGTATTTT.